This is a list of T cell receptor beta chains from one sample in a study of identical twins. TCRdb re-analysed the 5' RACE reads in MiXCR, keeping a single row per CDR3 protein. The sample lists 700,000 or so distinct CDR3 sequences; 8.5% to 9.5% were seen once. These data are also associated with another study on yellow fever vaccine responses in identical twins.

The source material was PBMCs. All receptors derive from a woman under 30 in good health. CDR3s include the opening cysteine and the closing phenylalanine or tryptophan.

CDR3: CASSQTSGRAGDEQYF
J: TRBJ2-7
V: TRBV7-2

CDR3: CSVTPSLAGRNEQFF
J: TRBJ2-1
V: TRBV29-1

CDR3: CASSYTGVSPYNEHFF
J: TRBJ2-1
V: TRBV7-2

CDR3: CASSLRGLAGQETQYF
J: TRBJ2-5
V: TRBV5-1

CDR3: CASSQTHVSTDTQYF
J: TRBJ2-3
V: TRBV7-2

CDR3: CASSLWQEGTRPKSYEQYF
J: TRBJ2-7
V: TRBV11-2

CDR3: CASSPPGRGHEQYF
J: TRBJ2-7
V: TRBV27

CDR3: CASSEAAPYNEQFF
J: TRBJ2-1
V: TRBV6-1

CDR3: CASSRWGNEQFF
J: TRBJ2-1
V: TRBV12-3/TRBV12-4

CDR3: CASSYTPGLQETQYF
J: TRBJ2-5
V: TRBV6-5

CDR3: CASSLGTGGGSYEQYF
J: TRBJ2-7
V: TRBV18

CDR3: CAISPGGSLYNEQFF
J: TRBJ2-1
V: TRBV10-3

CDR3: CASRGAMTGGTEAFF
J: TRBJ1-1
V: TRBV28

CDR3: CSVVRLGGANVLTF
J: TRBJ2-6
V: TRBV29-1

CDR3: CAWSPRPGNEQFF
J: TRBJ2-1
V: TRBV30

CDR3: CASSLAKKGYEQYF
J: TRBJ2-7
V: TRBV7-9